This T cell receptor (beta chain) was documented in a study of T cell responses to AZD1222 COVID-19 vaccine. The J segment lost 8 bases and the V segment lost 6 bases, leaving 15 bases of the junction unmatched. The length of the CDR3 is 15 residues. The germline CDR1 and CDR2 sequences are SEHNR and FQNEAQ (reference sequence). Overall study findings and caveats: Researchers took repertoire samples only after the peak T cell response had come. Regions left unmutated in variants are reportedly the target of nearly half of spike-specific TCRs. At 160-218 and 743-854, vaccine-associated CD4 TCRs were dominant, and they spanned spike.

Sequenced by immunoSEQ multiplex PCR; TCRdb stores in-frame clones only, minus some. Among 100,000 to 110,000 clones listed, around 90% were seen once. Concerning this clone itself: The antigen is unknown.

V usage is TRBV7-9 and J usage is TRBJ1-2; 7 bases agree with TRBD1. This sample comprised peripheral blood, obtained on day 0 of AZD1222 vaccination. The receptor was derived from an adult in good health. The CDR3 loop reads CASSRGFDRVEGYTF. CDR3 sequence (DNA): TGTGCCAGCAGTCGCGGATTCGACAGGGTTGAAGGCTACACCTTC. Full variable domain (rest looked up from reference TRBV7-9 and TRBJ1-2): DTGVSQNPRHKITKRGQNVTFRCDPISEHNRLYWYRQTLGQGPEFLTYFQNEAQLEKSRLLSDRFSAERPKGSFSTLEIQRTEQGDSAMYLCASSRGFDRVEGYTFGSGTRLTVV.